What follows is one T cell receptor beta chain and its context. Germline values: CDR1 SGHRS, CDR2 YFSETQ. V was clipped by 2 bases and J by 5 bases, with 14 bases between them. The CDR3 totals 14 residues. The entry originates in a study of blood T cells in healthy people across ages. A sample-barcoded 5' primer and a J-beta primer mix were used in a second PCR of roughly 7 to 11 cycles. One entry per CDR3 protein, called by TCRdb with MiXCR from the 5' RACE reads. The sample shows about 800,000 distinct CDR3 sequences, less than 60% of them seen only once. The sequence came from an elderly man in good health. The sequenced sample was blood. The chain recombines TRBV5-1 with TRBJ2-7; a possible D gene is TRBD1 (5 bases). The CDR3 sequence is CASSFSQGLNEQYF. The CDR3 bases are TGCGCCAGCAGCTTTTCGCAGGGTCTCAACGAGCAGTACTTC.